A selection of T cell receptor beta chains follows, all from one sample in a study of blood T cells in healthy people across ages. A single record per CDR3 protein comes from TCRdb applying MiXCR to the 5' RACE reads. The repertoire holds over 950,000 distinct CDR3 sequences, with more than 30% as singletons. The sequenced sample was blood. All receptors come from a man aged 18 to 29 in good health. CDR3s include the opening cysteine and the closing phenylalanine or tryptophan. Each record gives: CDR3 DNA, CDR3 protein, D gene, V gene, J gene, clone size. A D gene is named only where the DNA matches it firmly. The size of a clone is reported for some rows only, either as once, few or many, or as a class for expanded clones.

cdr3_nt: TGTGCCAGCAGTTCCGAAATGGGAGCGGTCCAAGAGACCCAGTACTTC
cdr3_aa: CASSSEMGAVQETQYF
d_call: .
v_call: TRBV6-2/TRBV6-3
j_call: TRBJ2-5
clone_size: few

cdr3_nt: TGTGCCAGTCGCCCCGCCATCGGGAGGAACTATGGCTACACCTTC
cdr3_aa: CASRPAIGRNYGYTF
d_call: .
v_call: TRBV19
j_call: TRBJ1-2
clone_size: .

cdr3_nt: TGCAGTGCTAGGGTCCCAGGGGGGAGTCCCACCTTC
cdr3_aa: CSARVPGGSPTF
d_call: TRBD1
v_call: TRBV20-1
j_call: TRBJ1-2
clone_size: .

cdr3_nt: TGCGCCAGCAGCCAAGGTTTCGGACAGGGGGCTAGGAATGAGCAGTACTTC
cdr3_aa: CASSQGFGQGARNEQYF
d_call: TRBD1
v_call: TRBV4-3
j_call: TRBJ2-5
clone_size: few

cdr3_nt: TGTGCCAGCAGTTACCGGGAGACAGGGAGCTCCTATAATTCACCCCTCCACTTT
cdr3_aa: CASSYRETGSSYNSPLHF
d_call: TRBD1
v_call: TRBV27
j_call: TRBJ1-6
clone_size: few

cdr3_nt: TGTGCCAGCAGTTTAGCGGGGCCGGATGAAGGCGGGGAGCTGTTTTTT
cdr3_aa: CASSLAGPDEGGELFF
d_call: .
v_call: TRBV12-3/TRBV12-4
j_call: TRBJ2-2
clone_size: .

cdr3_nt: TGTGCCAGCAGTGAGTTTGACCTCCGTTCTTGGGAGACCCAGTACTTC
cdr3_aa: CASSEFDLRSWETQYF
d_call: .
v_call: TRBV25-1
j_call: TRBJ2-5
clone_size: once

cdr3_nt: TGCAGTGCTAGAGGGGATGCAACTAATGAAAAACTGTTTTTT
cdr3_aa: CSARGDATNEKLFF
d_call: .
v_call: TRBV20-1
j_call: TRBJ1-4
clone_size: .

cdr3_nt: TGCAGTGCCGTCAACAGGGGGCTTAATGAAAAACTGTTTTTT
cdr3_aa: CSAVNRGLNEKLFF
d_call: TRBD1
v_call: TRBV20-1
j_call: TRBJ1-4
clone_size: .

cdr3_nt: TGCGCCAGCAGCCCGGGGGCCGATAACACTGAAGCTTTCTTT
cdr3_aa: CASSPGADNTEAFF
d_call: .
v_call: TRBV5-1
j_call: TRBJ1-1
clone_size: few

cdr3_nt: TGCGCCAGCAGCTCCGGGACTAGCGGGAACACCTACGAGCAGTACTTC
cdr3_aa: CASSSGTSGNTYEQYF
d_call: TRBD2
v_call: TRBV5-1
j_call: TRBJ2-7
clone_size: .

cdr3_nt: TGTGCCAGCAGCTTCGTACCGGGTGAGCAGTTCTTC
cdr3_aa: CASSFVPGEQFF
d_call: .
v_call: TRBV5-5
j_call: TRBJ2-1
clone_size: few

cdr3_nt: TGTGCCAGCAGGGGTTACAGGGGTGAACAGCCCCAGCATTTT
cdr3_aa: CASRGYRGEQPQHF
d_call: TRBD1
v_call: TRBV6-6
j_call: TRBJ1-5
clone_size: few

cdr3_nt: TGTGCCAGCAGCGTAGCTAGTACTAGGAGTGAGCAGTTCTTC
cdr3_aa: CASSVASTRSEQFF
d_call: .
v_call: TRBV9
j_call: TRBJ2-1
clone_size: .

cdr3_nt: TGCGCCAGCAGCGACACGGGGGGAACCACAGATACGCAGTATTTT
cdr3_aa: CASSDTGGTTDTQYF
d_call: TRBD2
v_call: TRBV5-1
j_call: TRBJ2-3
clone_size: few